This T cell receptor beta chain comes out of a study of blood T cell repertoires in COVID-19 (TCRdb year 2020). Looking at the study overall: Samples covering the acute and convalescent phases of COVID-19 were provided by collaborators in the United States, Italy and Spain. The prospective study material was composed of cDNA or gDNA derived from T cells, B-cell-depleted T cells, or PBMCs. The dataset comprised deeply sampled blood TCRbeta repertoires from subjects exposed to, actively infected with, or recovered from COVID-19. The repertoires were released in a freely available public database meant as a resource for research on the immune response to SARS-CoV-2. The samples were drawn from two sources: the first 160 participants of the ongoing ImmuneRACE study, and 1,200 or so subjects contributed by 6 global collaborators. Nearly every sample came with metadata listing a de-identified subject ID, COVID-19 status, age in years and sex. Where available, HLA class I and class II types were obtained from metadata supplied by the sample provider rather than from assay-based typing. Paper-wide results and their limitations: How much clinical and demographic metadata was included differed by source and by participant, and the metadata was provided uncurated.

Participants in the prospective study were aged about 18 to 95 years, lived in 20 to 25 United States geographic areas, and enrolled through a virtual design. In the prospective study, participants were assigned to cohorts based on the clinical history participants reported in a screening survey and a study questionnaire. Exposed participants had been in contact, within 2 weeks of entering the study, with a person who had a PCR-confirmed or clinician-diagnosed case of COVID-19. In the prospective study, mobile phlebotomists collected whole blood, serum and a nasopharyngeal or oropharyngeal swab from each participant. Participants in the prospective study had the option to provide additional blood draws and questionnaires over a roughly two-month period. Before DNA extraction, prospective study blood samples were shipped either frozen or at room temperature. V has 6 bases trimmed and J has 2 bases trimmed; junction bases matching no gene number 6. From its cysteine to its phenylalanine, the CDR3 spans 15 amino acids. Just the 45-base CDR3 DNA is kept, in frame starting at base 1. As encoded in the germline V gene, CDR1 is MGHDK while CDR2 is SYGVNS.

TCRbeta CDR3 regions were amplified from genomic DNA by means of the immunoSEQ Assay, a bias-controlled multiplex PCR. The authors' pipeline ran thus. The number of nucleated cells in each sample was estimated by amplification of reference gene primers within the assay. To quantify the absolute abundance of each unique TCRbeta CDR3 rearrangement, sequence reads were collapsed and filtered. For each sample, productive Simpson clonality was calculated as the square root of Simpson's diversity index over productive rearrangements. TCRdb mirrors the immuneACCESS table, restricted to in-frame sequences. Some clones are absent from its copies; in checked studies, under half trace to an unresolved V gene, and the reason for the others is unknown. V and J calls and clone size are given by that table; D and trimming were obtained from the DNA. The sample records over 350,000 clones, approximately 89% of which are singletons. The ten largest account for 0.7% to 0.95% of the sample.

This clone was found once. The clone's antigen remains unknown. No base qualities exist here, and no much larger clone lies one base off it. Sequencing was performed on PBMCs or T cells enriched from blood (not recorded which). This receptor was identified in a woman aged 40 to 55 who had been exposed to COVID-19. The chain couples TRBV25-1 to TRBJ2-7, with 11 middle bases fitting TRBD2. The CDR3 loop reads CASRPLLAGAYEQYF. The bases read TGTGCCAGCAGGCCACTACTAGCGGGAGCCTACGAGCAGTACTTC.